This TCR beta chain was identified in a study of cytomegalovirus exposure and HLA in healthy donors. In the study overall: Most donors, 81% of 398 genotyped, fell in the Caucasian-associated ancestry cluster.

CDR1 is LGHNA, CDR2 YSLEER, per germline. This CDR3 is built from 15 residues. The V end lost 0 bases, the J end lost 1 base, and 9 bases lay between the germline ends. In the case of this clone: What it binds is not known.

Use of 60 Vbeta and 13 Jbeta primers characterized the PCR. Clones were sequenced by immunoSEQ multiplex PCR, and TCRdb holds only the in-frame ones, with some missing. The sample has more than 60,000 clones, about 82% seen once. Each of the donors was a healthy bone marrow donor. Study-wide results and caveats: Clonal expansion, a later analysis showed, was greater in HLA-associated TCR beta chains than in equally common others.

The V and J genes are TRBV4-3 and TRBJ1-1; the D gene is possibly TRBD1 (6 bases). The TCR sequence derives from a woman between 25 and 40 years old in good health and CMV-seronegative. The material sequenced was PBMCs. The DNA for the CDR3 is TGCGCCAGCAGCCAAGATGGGGGGGCGAACACTGAAGCTTTCTTT. It specifies CASSQDGGANTEAFF.